This entry features one T cell receptor beta chain sequence. No antigen is known for it. Per-base quality was not reported, and no clone a single base away is much larger than it. From cysteine to phenylalanine, the CDR3 is 16 amino acids long. The DNA shown is the 48-base CDR3, in frame from base 1. Clipping removes 3 bases from V and 3 bases from J, with 10 as the unmatched junction base count. In the germline V gene, CDR1 corresponds to SGDLS and CDR2 to YYNGEE. The data were obtained in a study of blood T cell repertoires in COVID-19 (dated by TCRdb to the early 2020s). Background for the entire study: Samples from collaborators originated in the United States, Italy and Spain and spanned both the acute and convalescent phases of COVID-19. The repertoires were released in a freely available public database meant as a resource for research on the immune response to SARS-CoV-2. Deeply sampled blood TCRbeta repertoires from subjects exposed to, actively infected with, or recovered from COVID-19 were included in the dataset. The material from the prospective study consisted of cDNA or gDNA derived from T cells, B-cell-depleted T cells, or PBMCs. Samples came from the ongoing ImmuneRACE study (first 160 participants) plus 1,254 subjects from 6 global collaborators. Where HLA class I and class II types were available, the types were taken from metadata supplied by the sample provider, not from assay-based typing. Sample metadata almost always included a de-identified subject ID, COVID-19 status, age in years and sex. The paper as a whole reports these results and caveats: The quantity of clinical and demographic metadata differed by source and by participant and was supplied without curation.

Each collaborating institution followed its own protocols to collect whole blood in K2EDTA tubes. For TCRbeta analysis, collaborators shipped samples as frozen whole blood, isolated PBMCs, or DNA extracted from either of those sample types. TCRbeta CDR3 regions were amplified from genomic DNA by means of the immunoSEQ Assay, a bias-controlled multiplex PCR. Per the source publication's procedure: Within the assay, amplification of reference gene primers was used to estimate how many nucleated cells each sample contained. To quantify the absolute abundance of each unique TCRbeta CDR3 rearrangement, sequence reads were collapsed and filtered. For each sample, productive Simpson clonality was calculated as the square root of Simpson's diversity index over productive rearrangements. As stored in TCRdb, this immuneACCESS dataset retains in-frame rearrangements with V and J assigned. A fraction of the clones does not appear; measured against another copy, unresolved V genes explain less than half of the discrepancy, and the remainder lacks a known reason. V and J calls and clone size follow that table, whereas D and trimming were derived from the DNA. In this sample the table shows 100,000 to 130,000 clones, less than 75% of which occur a single time. The ten largest clones capture roughly 2% of the sample.

This receptor was taken from a woman aged 35 to 49 with acute or convalescent COVID-19. Recombination linked TRBV9 to TRBJ2-3; TRBD1 matches 7 bases in the middle. The material sequenced was peripheral blood. The bases are TGTGCCAGCAGCGCCAGACAGGGTTTAAGTACAGATACGCAGTATTTT. Translated, it reads CASSARQGLSTDTQYF.